Listed here are 9 T cell receptor beta chains from one sample, sequenced in a study of OX40 agonist ivuxolimab in advanced cancers. The repertoire was sequenced with immunoSEQ multiplex PCR; TCRdb's copy has only in-frame clones and lacks some. Of about 86,000 clones detected, approximately 88% appear once; the ten largest clones hold 1.4% to 1.5%. This specimen consisted of CD4+ or CD8+ T cells sorted from blood, obtained in a trial of the OX40 agonist ivuxolimab. The receptors were sampled from an adult with an advanced solid tumor such as melanoma, head and neck, liver or kidney cancer.

This clone was detected once. V is TRBV30 and J is TRBJ2-2; 7 bases agree with TRBD1. Germline V CDR1 and CDR2: GTSNPN, SVGIG (reference sequence). Germline trimming cut 8 bases from V and 7 bases from J; bases unmatched to any gene: 13. There are 14 residues in the CDR3. The CDR3 nucleotides are TGTGCCCTCCAGGGGGACGCTAAGAGCGGGGAGCTGTTTTTT. This sequence encodes CALQGDAKSGELFF.

The chain carries TRBV7-2 and TRBJ2-2; TRBD1 matches 7 bases. There are 14 residues in the CDR3. Germline CDR1 SGHTA, CDR2 FQGNSA. After removal of 1 base from V and 6 bases from J, the junction contained 2 bases not matched to a gene. The CDR3 bases are TGTGCCAGCAGCTTAGTGACAGGGCCCGGGGAGCTGTTTTTT. This codes for CASSLVTGPGELFF.

This rearrangement joins TRBV7-9 to TRBJ2-1; perhaps D is TRBD1 or TRBD2 (5 bases each). The V end lost 5 bases, the J end lost 1 base, and 12 bases lay between the germline ends. CDR1 and CDR2 from the germline V gene are SEHNR and FQNEAQ (reference sequence). The CDR3 extends over 15 amino acids. CDR3 loop: CASSAGTASYNEQFF. The CDR3 region has the DNA TGTGCCAGCAGCGCCGGGACGGCATCCTACAATGAGCAGTTCTTC.

This clone is a singleton in its sample. The V call is TRBV2, the J call TRBJ1-5; 9 nucleotides match TRBD1. Germline V gene lookup returns CDR1 SNHLY and CDR2 FYNNEI. This CDR3 contains 14 residues. The trim removed 4 bases at V and 5 bases at J, leaving 3 bases unmatched. The CDR3 nucleotides read TGTGCCAGCAGTGGGGACAGGGTCTATCAGCCCCAGCATTTT. Protein: CASSGDRVYQPQHF.

This chain links TRBV30 with TRBJ2-7, with TRBD2 identical over 8 bases. This CDR3 has 15 residues. CDR1 and CDR2 (germline): GTSNPN, SVGIG (reference sequence). V was pared by 2 bases and J by 1 base, with 7 bases of the junction left unmatched. The CDR3 protein is CAWSPGGVRSYEQYF. As DNA, the CDR3 is TGTGCCTGGAGTCCGGGGGGGGTACGTTCCTACGAGCAGTACTTC.

The CDR3 region has the DNA TGTGCCAGCAGCTCCCTCGGGGGGGAACCCTCTAGCACAGATACGCAGTATTTT. It is translated as CASSSLGGEPSSTDTQYF. The chain recombines TRBV7-8 with TRBJ2-3; 8 bases align to TRBD2. This CDR3 has 18 amino acids. Trimming cost V 4 bases and J 0 bases; bases outside gene matches: 12. Germline CDR1 SGHVS, CDR2 FQNEAQ.

This chain links TRBV7-2 with TRBJ1-1, with a weak D call TRBD1 (5 bases). The germline CDR1 and CDR2 sequences are SGHTA and FQGNSA. The CDR3 consists of 15 residues. V lost 5 bases, J lost 1 base, and 14 bases lay in between. CDR3 coding DNA: TGTGCCAGCAGCGCACCGGGACGGAGGAACACTGAAGCTTTCTTT. The encoded protein is CASSAPGRRNTEAFF.

The chain couples TRBV6-1 to TRBJ1-5, with D possibly being TRBD1 (6 bases). Germline CDR1 reads MNHNS; CDR2 reads SASEGT. This CDR3 is 14 amino acids long. Trimming cost V 5 bases and J 3 bases, with 11 bases left between them. CDR3 protein: CASSSDRINQPQHF. The CDR3 nucleotides read TGTGCCAGCAGTTCTGACAGGATCAATCAGCCCCAGCATTTT.

The chain joins TRBV27 to TRBJ1-3; D unresolved. CDR1 and CDR2 from the germline V gene are MNHEY and SMNVEV (reference sequence). V was cut by 3 bases and J by 0 bases, with 6 bases left in between. The CDR3 has 14 residues. CDR3: CASSFPPSGNTIYF. In nucleotides, the CDR3 is TGTGCCAGCAGTTTCCCCCCCTCTGGAAACACCATATATTTT.